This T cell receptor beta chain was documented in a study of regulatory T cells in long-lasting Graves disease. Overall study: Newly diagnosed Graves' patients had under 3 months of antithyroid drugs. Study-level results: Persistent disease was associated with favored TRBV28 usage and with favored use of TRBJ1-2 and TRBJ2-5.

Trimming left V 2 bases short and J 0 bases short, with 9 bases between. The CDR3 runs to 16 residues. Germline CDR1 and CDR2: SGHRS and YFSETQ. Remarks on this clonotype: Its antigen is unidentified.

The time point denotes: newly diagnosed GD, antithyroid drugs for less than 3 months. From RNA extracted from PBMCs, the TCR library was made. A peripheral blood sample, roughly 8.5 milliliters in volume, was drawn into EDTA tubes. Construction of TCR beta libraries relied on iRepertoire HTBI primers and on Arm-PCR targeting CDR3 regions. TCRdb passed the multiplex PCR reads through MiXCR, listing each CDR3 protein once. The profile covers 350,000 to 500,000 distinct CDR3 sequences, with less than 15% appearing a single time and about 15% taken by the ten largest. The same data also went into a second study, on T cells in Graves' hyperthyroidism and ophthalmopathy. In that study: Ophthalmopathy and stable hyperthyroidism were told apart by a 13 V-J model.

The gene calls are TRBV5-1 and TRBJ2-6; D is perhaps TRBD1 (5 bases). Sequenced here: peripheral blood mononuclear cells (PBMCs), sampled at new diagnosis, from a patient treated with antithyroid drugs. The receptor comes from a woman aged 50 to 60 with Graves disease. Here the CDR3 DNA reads TGCGCCAGCAGCTTAGACAGAGACTCTGGGGCCAACGTCCTGACTTTC. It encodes CASSLDRDSGANVLTF.